The 25 T cell receptor beta chains below all came from one sample that was sequenced in a study of cytomegalovirus exposure and HLA in healthy donors. TCRdb's copy holds only in-frame clones and misses some; the assay was immunoSEQ multiplex PCR. The data show 60,000 to 85,000 clones, nearly 96% seen once. Sequenced sample: PBMCs. The receptors shown here come from a woman younger than 35 in good health and CMV-seropositive.

This clone showed up just once. The chain has TRBV27 and TRBJ1-4, with TRBD1 matching 8 bases. In germline, CDR1 is MNHEY, CDR2 SMNVEV (reference sequence). Trimming at V came to 6 bases and at J to 6 bases, leaving 12 bases not matched to a gene. This CDR3 is 16 amino acids long. The CDR3 bases are TGTGCCAGCAGCTTAATCACAGGGGGTCTACATGAAAAACTGTTTTTT. This encodes CASSLITGGLHEKLFF.

V usage is TRBV19 and J usage is TRBJ2-7, with 8 bases identical to TRBD1. The V gene end was trimmed by 3 bases and the J gene end by 3 bases; junction bases not matched to a gene: 10. CDR1 is LNHDA, CDR2 SQIVND, per germline (reference sequence). The CDR3 length is 16 residues. DNA for the CDR3: TGTGCCAGTAGTATCGGACAGGGTGGTGGTATCTACGAGCAGTACTTC. Protein product: CASSIGQGGGIYEQYF. Combining the CDR3 with reference TRBV19 and TRBJ2-7 gives the whole variable domain DGGITQSPKYLFRKEGQNVTLSCEQNLNHDAMYWYRQDPGQGLRLIYYSQIVNDFQKGDIAEGYSVSREKKESFPLTVTSAQKNPTAFYLCASSIGQGGGIYEQYFGPGTRLTVT.

The CDR3 nucleotides read TGTGCCAGTAGTATGGATGGAGCATTAAGTTACAATGAGCAGTTCTTC. Translating it yields CASSMDGALSYNEQFF. The gene calls are TRBV19 and TRBJ2-1; D gene ambiguous. This CDR3 is 16 amino acids long. Trimming cost V 3 bases and J 4 bases, with 16 bases left between them. The germline V gene encodes CDR1 LNHDA and CDR2 SQIVND (reference sequence).

The CDR3 DNA reads TGTGCCAGCAGCGCGAATCTAGCGGGAGGGAACAATGAGCAGTTCTTC. It codes for CASSANLAGGNNEQFF. The V and J genes are TRBV9 and TRBJ2-1; 12 bases are shared with TRBD2. The V gene's germline CDR1 is SGDLS and CDR2 YYNGEE. This CDR3 is built from 16 residues. V lost 3 bases to trimming and J lost 5 bases; unmatched junction nucleotides: 6.

The J gene is TRBJ2-1, the V gene TRBV7-2; 8 nucleotides align to TRBD1. V was clipped by 2 bases and J by 4 bases; unmatched bases: 4. The CDR3 has 15 amino acids. Germline CDR1 is SGHTA and CDR2 is FQGNSA. The CDR3 spells CASSLTGGMYNEQFF. Written as DNA, the CDR3 is TGTGCCAGCAGCTTAACAGGGGGGATGTACAATGAGCAGTTCTTC.

The chain has TRBV28 and TRBJ2-2; D possibly corresponds to TRBD1 (5 bases). CDR3 size: 12 residues. From germline, CDR1 is MDHEN and CDR2 SYDVKM. V was clipped by 6 bases and J by 6 bases, with 8 bases between them. The CDR3 DNA reads as TGTGCCAGCAGGACAGTGCCCGGGGAGCTGTTTTTT. This gives the protein CASRTVPGELFF. Drawing the rest from reference TRBV28 and TRBJ2-2, the complete variable domain is DVKVTQSSRYLVKRTGEKVFLECVQDMDHENMFWYRQDPGLGLRLIYFSYDVKMKEKGDIPEGYSVSREKKERFSLILESASTNQTSMYLCASRTVPGELFFGEGSRLTVL.

This chain joins TRBV13 and TRBJ2-7, with TRBD1 identical over 8 bases. Germline CDR1 PRHDT, CDR2 FYEKMQ (reference sequence). CDR3 length: 15 amino acids. V lost 0 bases to trimming and J lost 0 bases; unmatched junction nucleotides: 1. This chain's CDR3 is CASSLGQGDSYEQYF. The DNA of the CDR3 is TGTGCCAGCAGCTTAGGACAGGGGGACTCCTACGAGCAGTACTTC. Supplemented by reference TRBV13 and TRBJ2-7, the full variable domain reads AAGVIQSPRHLIKEKRETATLKCYPIPRHDTVYWYQQGPGQDPQFLISFYEKMQSDKGSIPDRFSAQQFSDYHSELNMSSLELGDSALYFCASSLGQGDSYEQYFGPGTRLTVT.

This clone was seen once. This rearrangement joins TRBV9 to TRBJ1-5, with D possibly TRBD1 on 5 matching bases. The CDR3 has 14 residues. The germline V gene has CDR1 SGDLS and CDR2 YYNGEE. The V end lost 0 bases, the J end lost 7 bases, and 11 bases lay between the germline ends. The CDR3 is CASSVGQGSQPQHF. DNA of the CDR3: TGTGCCAGCAGCGTAGGGCAGGGCTCCCAGCCCCAGCATTTT. The full variable domain, with the rest looked up from reference TRBV9 and TRBJ1-5, is DSGVTQTPKHLITATGQRVTLRCSPRSGDLSVYWYQQSLDQGLQFLIQYYNGEERAKGNILERFSAQQFPDLHSELNLSSLELGDSALYFCASSVGQGSQPQHFGDGTRLSIL.

The V call is TRBV6-4, the J call TRBJ2-1; D is perhaps TRBD2 (5 bases). This CDR3 spans 14 amino acids. Trimming left V 8 bases short and J 1 base short, with 12 bases between. CDR1 and CDR2 (germline): MRHNA, SNTAGT. The CDR3: CASHGRESYNEQFF. Here the CDR3 DNA reads TGTGCCAGCCACGGTCGGGAATCCTACAATGAGCAGTTCTTC.

V is TRBV18 and J is TRBJ2-1, with D possibly being TRBD2 (5 bases). Germline CDR1 reads KGHSH; CDR2 reads LQKENI. Trimming removed 6 bases from V and 10 bases from J, with 10 bases in between. CDR3 size: 11 residues. The CDR3 sequence: CASSREREQFF. The CDR3 nucleotides are TGTGCCAGCTCTAGGGAGAGGGAGCAGTTCTTC.

The chain joins TRBV15 to TRBJ2-7; 7 bases fit TRBD1. Germline CDR1 LNHNV, CDR2 YYDKDF (reference sequence). This CDR3 is built from 16 residues. V shed 5 bases and J 0 bases; nucleotides not matched to a gene: 10. In DNA, the CDR3 is TGTGCCACCAGCCCGACAGACAGGGCCAGCTCCTACGAGCAGTACTTC. Protein: CATSPTDRASSYEQYF.

The rearrangement links TRBV28 to TRBJ1-5; D uncertain. This CDR3 contains 15 residues. V dropped 2 bases and J dropped 2 bases, with 10 bases sitting between them. Germline CDR1 reads MDHEN; CDR2 reads SYDVKM. The CDR3 DNA is TGTGCCAGCAGTTTACCGGAAGCGGGCAATCAGCCCCAGCATTTT. Amino acid sequence: CASSLPEAGNQPQHF.

This rearrangement joins TRBV2 to TRBJ2-7; tentative D call: TRBD1 (5 bases). Between the trimmed V and J ends, which lost 3 bases and 0 bases, there was a span of 27 bases. Germline V gives CDR1 SNHLY, CDR2 FYNNEI. The CDR3 loop spans 20 amino acids. The CDR3 reads CASSDPGSVEEYRHSYEQYF. In nucleotides, the CDR3 is TGTGCCAGCAGTGATCCGGGCTCGGTTGAAGAATACAGGCACTCCTACGAGCAGTACTTC.

The chain joins TRBV4-3 to TRBJ2-7; tentative D call: TRBD1 (6 bases). Per germline, CDR1 LGHNA and CDR2 YSLEER. The CDR3 extends over 15 amino acids. The ends were cut back, 0 bases at V and 2 bases at J, with 11 bases in the middle. Here the CDR3 reads CASSQERAGAYEQYF. CDR3 nucleotides: TGCGCCAGCAGCCAAGAAAGGGCAGGGGCCTACGAGCAGTACTTC.

The V gene is TRBV18, the J gene TRBJ2-7, with D perhaps matching TRBD2 (5 bases). V was cut by 6 bases and J by 3 bases, with 15 bases left in between. The germline CDR1 and CDR2 sequences are KGHSH and LQKENI. CDR3 length equals 14 residues. The chain's CDR3 is CASSPQNSDYEQYF. Here the CDR3 DNA reads TGTGCCAGCTCCCCCCAGAATAGCGACTACGAGCAGTACTTC. The complete variable domain, with remaining parts taken from reference TRBV18 and TRBJ2-7, reads NAGVMQNPRHLVRRRGQEARLRCSPMKGHSHVYWYRQLPEEGLKFMVYLQKENIIDESGMPKERFSAEFPKEGPSILRIQQVVRGDSAAYFCASSPQNSDYEQYFGPGTRLTVT.

The V call is TRBV11-1, the J call TRBJ2-3, with TRBD2 matching over 13 bases. V was pared by 5 bases and J by 0 bases, with 5 bases of the junction left unmatched. This CDR3 spans 17 amino acids. Germline lookup yields CDR1 SGHAT and CDR2 FQDESV (reference sequence). The CDR3 loop reads CASSGGLAGESTDTQYF. The DNA of the CDR3 is TGTGCCAGCAGCGGTGGACTAGCGGGAGAAAGCACAGATACGCAGTATTTT.

The rearrangement joins TRBV5-6 to TRBJ2-7; TRBD2 matches 9 bases. The CDR3 has 15 residues. Germline V gives CDR1 SGHDT, CDR2 YYEEEE. V was clipped by 4 bases and J by 7 bases; unmatched bases: 12. Written as DNA, the CDR3 is TGTGCCAGCAGCCTTACTAGCGGGCCCTCGAGGGAGCAGTACTTC. Amino acids: CASSLTSGPSREQYF.

This clone showed up just once. The J gene is TRBJ2-1, the V gene TRBV19; D remains ambiguous. Between the trimmed V and J ends, which lost 0 bases and 9 bases, there was a span of 12 bases. There are 14 residues in the CDR3. From germline, CDR1 is LNHDA and CDR2 SQIVND (reference sequence). The DNA of the CDR3 is TGTGCCAGTAGTATAGATTTCGATCGAGGTGAGCAGTTCTTC. Protein sequence: CASSIDFDRGEQFF.

The chain couples TRBV29-1 to TRBJ2-7, with 9 nucleotides matching TRBD2. The CDR3 spans 14 residues. Germline lookup yields CDR1 SQVTM and CDR2 ANQGSEA. V was pared by 1 base and J by 2 bases, with 3 bases of the junction left unmatched. The CDR3 DNA is TGCAGCGTTGAAGGCGGGAGGGCGCCCTACGAGCAGTACTTC. Translating it yields CSVEGGRAPYEQYF.

The V gene is TRBV19, the J gene TRBJ1-5; 10 bases map to TRBD1. CDR3 length: 20 residues. The J segment lost 1 base and the V segment lost 1 base, leaving 13 bases of the junction unmatched. CDR1 and CDR2 from the germline V gene are LNHDA and SQIVND (reference sequence). CDR3 residues: CASSIGRTGGGLASNQPQHF. In nucleotides, the CDR3 is TGTGCCAGTAGTATAGGGCGGACAGGGGGAGGTTTAGCGAGCAATCAGCCCCAGCATTTT.

This chain links TRBV6-6 with TRBJ2-7, with 9 bases aligning to TRBD1. CDR3 size: 13 residues. The J segment lost 7 bases and the V segment lost 6 bases, leaving 7 bases of the junction unmatched. Germline assignment: CDR1 MNHNY and CDR2 SVGAGI (reference sequence). Here the CDR3 DNA reads TGTGCCAGCAGCCTACAGGGGGCGCGTGAGCAGTACTTC. Translation gives CASSLQGAREQYF.

Only one count was recorded for this clone. The chain employs TRBV28 and TRBJ1-5; 7 nucleotides align to TRBD1. In germline, CDR1 is MDHEN, CDR2 SYDVKM. The CDR3 totals 15 residues. V lost 2 bases and J lost 10; bases outside the gene matches: 11. DNA for the CDR3: TGTGCCAGCAGTTTAGCGGCCACAGGGGCCCCACCCCAGCATTTT. Protein product: CASSLAATGAPPQHF.

The CDR3 is CASSLLGGNTEAFF. CDR3 sequence (DNA): TGTGCCAGCAGTTTGTTAGGGGGGAACACTGAAGCTTTCTTT. The V call is TRBV27, the J call TRBJ1-1; D is perhaps TRBD1 (6 bases). Germline CDR1 reads MNHEY; CDR2 reads SMNVEV (reference sequence). The CDR3 length is 14 residues. V was clipped by 3 bases and J by 1 base, with 9 bases between them.

This sequence joins TRBV5-5 and TRBJ2-7; 16 bases are a match to TRBD2. From germline, CDR1 is SGHKS and CDR2 YYEKEE (reference sequence). The CDR3 is 19 amino acids. V shed 4 bases, J shed 0 bases, and the junction held 10 bases outside the gene matches. The CDR3, as DNA: TGTGCCAGCAGCAGCCCCACCGGGACTAGCGGGAGGGCCTCCTACGAGCAGTACTTC. Protein sequence: CASSSPTGTSGRASYEQYF.

The rearrangement uses TRBV5-1 and TRBJ2-1; TRBD2 aligns across 10 bases. This CDR3 has 15 amino acids. V dropped 3 bases and J dropped 5; count of bases not matched to a gene: 5. The germline CDR1 and CDR2 sequences are SGHRS and YFSETQ. The CDR3 DNA follows: TGCGCCAGCAGCTATGAGGGACTAGCGAACAATGAGCAGTTCTTC. Its protein product is CASSYEGLANNEQFF.